A selection of T cell receptor beta chains follows, all from one sample in a study of breast tumors, draining lymph nodes, adjacent tissues. TCRdb itself ran the multiplex PCR reads through MiXCR, one entry per CDR3 protein. The sample gives approximately 180,000 distinct CDR3 sequences, 33% of which show up once; around 4% is in the top ten. Sequenced sample: axillary lymph node tissue. These receptors were collected from a female donor with breast cancer. Some clones in this sample may be carry-over from other donors' samples. Both conserved end residues are part of each CDR3. Each record gives: J gene, V gene, CDR3 protein.

j_call: TRBJ2-5
v_call: TRBV28
cdr3_aa: CASSALAGGFQETQYF

j_call: TRBJ2-2
v_call: TRBV6-5
cdr3_aa: CASVDRGRATGELFF

j_call: TRBJ2-1
v_call: TRBV27
cdr3_aa: CADSFPTSGRPTYNEQFF

j_call: TRBJ1-4
v_call: TRBV3-1
cdr3_aa: CASSPGPFIPSYEKLFF

j_call: TRBJ2-2
v_call: TRBV3-1
cdr3_aa: CASSRFRRLPTGELFF

j_call: TRBJ2-2
v_call: TRBV19
cdr3_aa: CASSSGTGAGELFF

j_call: TRBJ2-3
v_call: TRBV14
cdr3_aa: CASSQVDTQYF

j_call: TRBJ1-6
v_call: TRBV5-1
cdr3_aa: CASSPGQSPLHF

j_call: TRBJ1-2
v_call: TRBV12-3/TRBV12-4
cdr3_aa: CASSPWTGGAYTF

j_call: TRBJ2-5
v_call: TRBV5-1
cdr3_aa: CASSRLYTTTETQYF

j_call: TRBJ2-3
v_call: TRBV24-1
cdr3_aa: CATSDLGKGGLTGTQYF

j_call: TRBJ2-3
v_call: TRBV7-9
cdr3_aa: CASSKLAGRDTQYF

j_call: TRBJ2-7
v_call: TRBV7-9
cdr3_aa: CASSLARGKAYEQYF

j_call: TRBJ2-7
v_call: TRBV7-8
cdr3_aa: CASSAYGGGAGEQHF

j_call: TRBJ1-5
v_call: TRBV19
cdr3_aa: CASGQGGQPQHF

j_call: TRBJ2-7
v_call: TRBV19
cdr3_aa: CASSIGGAHSSYEQYF

j_call: TRBJ2-2
v_call: TRBV6-1
cdr3_aa: CASRMTSDNTGELFF

j_call: NA
v_call: TRBV12-3/TRBV12-4
cdr3_aa: CASSLLAGSTNTQHF

j_call: TRBJ2-7
v_call: TRBV3-1
cdr3_aa: CASSQVGASYEQYF

j_call: TRBJ2-5
v_call: TRBV20-1
cdr3_aa: CSARDPSDGVSETQYF

j_call: TRBJ1-5
v_call: TRBV7-9
cdr3_aa: CASSLVQGANQPQHF

j_call: TRBJ1-2
v_call: TRBV6-1
cdr3_aa: CASSADRGSYNYGYTF

j_call: TRBJ2-3
v_call: TRBV10-3
cdr3_aa: CAISAGGRDTQYF

j_call: TRBJ1-2
v_call: TRBV5-1
cdr3_aa: CASSLGRNLDGCTF

j_call: TRBJ2-2
v_call: TRBV24-1
cdr3_aa: CATSVGPGGTGELFF

j_call: TRBJ2-1
v_call: TRBV29-1
cdr3_aa: CSVELGVRFF

j_call: TRBJ1-6
v_call: TRBV20-1
cdr3_aa: CSAREGGVHNSPLHF

j_call: TRBJ1-5
v_call: TRBV20-1
cdr3_aa: CSARYTNQPQHF

j_call: TRBJ2-2
v_call: TRBV6-2/TRBV6-3
cdr3_aa: CASRDSGNTGELFF

j_call: TRBJ2-1
v_call: TRBV6-5
cdr3_aa: CASSPGLSGINEQFF

j_call: TRBJ2-1
v_call: TRBV7-9
cdr3_aa: CASSFGPNEQFF

j_call: TRBJ1-4
v_call: TRBV12-3/TRBV12-4
cdr3_aa: CASSLDRTPSAF

j_call: TRBJ2-1
v_call: TRBV7-3
cdr3_aa: CASSLRGGNEQFF

j_call: TRBJ1-5
v_call: TRBV18
cdr3_aa: CASSSWGGGAVGDNQPQHF

j_call: TRBJ2-3
v_call: TRBV11-3
cdr3_aa: CASSPRTAPSTQYF

j_call: TRBJ1-3
v_call: TRBV6-5
cdr3_aa: CASSTGTLGSGNTIYF

j_call: TRBJ1-5
v_call: TRBV19
cdr3_aa: CASNDRVLYQPQHF

j_call: TRBJ2-2
v_call: TRBV18
cdr3_aa: CASSPLEGRSPELFF

j_call: TRBJ1-2
v_call: TRBV4-2
cdr3_aa: CASSPGQGDYGYTF

j_call: TRBJ2-2
v_call: TRBV13
cdr3_aa: CASSSSFKGVIGELFF

j_call: TRBJ1-2
v_call: TRBV11-2
cdr3_aa: CASSLGTTLYGYTF

j_call: TRBJ2-2
v_call: TRBV25-1
cdr3_aa: CASSAPDFAGELFF

j_call: TRBJ2-3
v_call: TRBV12-5
cdr3_aa: CASSGSLNTQYF

j_call: TRBJ2-7
v_call: TRBV7-2
cdr3_aa: CASSPTAGQISYEQYF

j_call: TRBJ1-4
v_call: TRBV7-2
cdr3_aa: CASRLGQKNEKLFF

j_call: TRBJ2-6
v_call: TRBV15
cdr3_aa: CATSRDSPRSGANVLTF

j_call: TRBJ2-1
v_call: TRBV9
cdr3_aa: CASSVVGIPMNEQFF

j_call: TRBJ2-2
v_call: TRBV20-1
cdr3_aa: CSAQNLGTFTGELFF

j_call: TRBJ2-1
v_call: TRBV20-1
cdr3_aa: CSARVVWGGTSYNEQFF

j_call: TRBJ1-6
v_call: TRBV20-1
cdr3_aa: CSAPSTGDNSPLHF

j_call: TRBJ2-1
v_call: TRBV5-1
cdr3_aa: CASRPGLASYNEQFF